A single sample is the source of the 22 T cell receptor beta chains below, sequenced in a study of Ad26.COV2.S vaccination and SARS-CoV-2 variants. The treatment: some 20 received Ad26.COV2.S at low or high dose, single or two shots; about 5 received placebo; per-sample allocation not given. The study sampled participants on day 63 after the first vaccine or placebo injection. Produced via immunoSEQ multiplex PCR; TCRdb's table is partial and in-frame only. The profile covers some 400,000 clones, with 89% appearing a single time and about 1.9% taken by the ten largest. Sample: peripheral blood, taken in a trial of Ad26.COV2.S vaccine versus placebo. These receptors came from a person between 18 and 65 years old who received the Ad26.COV2.S COVID-19 vaccine or a placebo.

J is TRBJ1-4 and V is TRBV25-1; tentatively, D is TRBD1 (6 bases). Germline V CDR1 and CDR2: MGHDK, SYGVNS. CDR3 length equals 15 residues. Trimming cost V 3 bases and J 5 bases, with 13 bases left between them. CDR3 sequence (DNA): TGTGCCAGCAGTGAGCGGGGGCGAGGAAATGAAAAACTGTTTTTT. Its translation: CASSERGRGNEKLFF.

J is TRBJ2-5 and V is TRBV28, with D possibly TRBD2 on 6 matching bases. CDR1 and CDR2 (germline): MDHEN, SYDVKM. The CDR3 sequence is 18 residues long. V lost 11 bases to trimming and J lost 5 bases, with 33 bases between them. The chain's CDR3 is CAPGRFRRVREVRETQYF. The DNA for the CDR3 is TGTGCCCCAGGACGTTTTAGACGGGTCAGGGAGGTCCGGGAGACCCAGTACTTC.

The chain has TRBV9 and TRBJ2-7; D not certain. Germline V CDR1 and CDR2: SGDLS, YYNGEE. The V end lost 4 bases, the J end lost 3 bases, and 17 bases lay between the germline ends. The CDR3 loop spans 15 amino acids. This chain's CDR3 is CASSPSRTANYEQYF. As DNA, the CDR3 is TGTGCCAGCAGCCCCTCGCGGACGGCAAACTACGAGCAGTACTTC. The entire variable domain, with the rest obtained from reference TRBV9 and TRBJ2-7, is as follows: DSGVTQTPKHLITATGQRVTLRCSPRSGDLSVYWYQQSLDQGLQFLIQYYNGEERAKGNILERFSAQQFPDLHSELNLSSLELGDSALYFCASSPSRTANYEQYFGPGTRLTVT.

In its sample, this clone was seen once. This chain joins TRBV9 and TRBJ2-7; D is possibly TRBD1 (7 bases). The germline gives CDR1 SGDLS, CDR2 YYNGEE. The CDR3 covers 14 residues. Trimming left V 1 base short and J 5 bases short, with 13 bases between. The chain's CDR3 is CASSVMGRGDEQYF. DNA of the CDR3: TGTGCCAGCAGCGTAATGGGCAGGGGGGACGAGCAGTACTTC.

This clone was seen a single time. The gene calls are TRBV7-2 and TRBJ2-5; D remains unclear. The ends were cut back, 3 bases at V and 2 bases at J, with 10 bases in the middle. This CDR3 region has 14 residues. CDR1 is SGHTA, CDR2 FQGNSA, per germline. CDR3 nucleotide sequence: TGTGCCAGCAGCTTCAAAGGGAAGCAAGAGACCCAGTACTTC. This sequence encodes CASSFKGKQETQYF.

V usage is TRBV3-1 (or the pseudogene TRBV3-2) and J usage is TRBJ2-7, with TRBD2 matching over 11 bases. The CDR3 runs 17 residues. Germline values: CDR1 LGHDT, CDR2 YNNKEL (reference sequence). V shed 2 bases and J 6 bases; nucleotides not matched to a gene: 12. Here the CDR3 reads CASSQRHASGRIGEQYF. As DNA, the CDR3 is TGTGCCAGCAGCCAAAGGCATGCTAGCGGGAGGATCGGCGAGCAGTACTTC.

The chain uses TRBV6-1 and TRBJ1-1; D unclear. Trimming took 0 bases from V and 3 from J, leaving 8 bases between them. Germline values: CDR1 MNHNS, CDR2 SASEGT. The CDR3 has 14 residues. The CDR3 region has the DNA TGTGCCAGCAGTGAAGCGCTTTTTGACACTGAAGCTTTCTTT. It yields the protein CASSEALFDTEAFF.

This chain connects TRBV7-2 to TRBJ2-2; 9 bases map to TRBD2. The germline V gene has CDR1 SGHTA and CDR2 FQGNSA. CDR3 length equals 14 residues. V lost 5 bases, J lost 7 bases, and 5 bases stayed unmatched. The chain's CDR3 is CASSRSGRGGELFF. CDR3 DNA sequence: TGTGCCAGCAGCCGTAGCGGGAGAGGCGGGGAGCTGTTTTTT.

Of note for this clone: This specimen includes other DNA sequences encoding the same CDR3. The chain uses TRBV7-2 and TRBJ2-7; TRBD1 is a possible D gene (5 bases). Germline-derived CDR1 and CDR2 are SGHTA and FQGNSA. This CDR3 contains 13 residues. V was trimmed by 1 base and J by 2 bases, leaving 6 bases between them. The CDR3 sequence: CASSLDRTYEQYF. CDR3 DNA: TGTGCCAGCAGCTTAGACAGGACCTACGAGCAGTACTTC.

The genes are TRBV5-6 and TRBJ2-1; D remains unclear. Trimming took off 1 base at V and 0 bases at J, with 5 bases between the two ends. This CDR3 comprises 14 residues. Germline V gene data show CDR1 as SGHDT and CDR2 as YYEEEE. CDR3 DNA sequence: TGTGCCAGCAGCTTGCCCATCTCCTACAATGAGCAGTTCTTC. It encodes CASSLPISYNEQFF.

This clone was observed a single time. The chain uses TRBV4-1 and TRBJ2-1, with a tentative D call TRBD2 (5 bases). The CDR3 covers 15 residues. Germline CDR1 reads MGHRA; CDR2 reads YSYEKL. Trimming removed 2 bases from V and 0 bases from J, with 8 bases in between. CDR3 sequence reads: CASSQSGSSYNEQFF. As DNA, the CDR3 is TGCGCCAGCAGCCAAAGCGGAAGCTCCTACAATGAGCAGTTCTTC.

In this sample, this clone turned up once. The chain has TRBV11-3 and TRBJ1-1, with D unresolved. This CDR3 has 14 residues. CDR1 is SGHNT and CDR2 is YENEEA in the germline V gene. V was cut by 0 bases and J by 4 bases, with 9 bases left in between. The CDR3 nucleotides read TGTGCCAGCAGCTTAGATAGCACGGGCACTGAAGCTTTCTTT. It encodes CASSLDSTGTEAFF.

The chain links TRBV28 to TRBJ1-6, with D maybe TRBD1 (6 bases). V dropped 6 bases and J dropped 6 bases, with 15 bases sitting between them. Germline V CDR1 and CDR2: MDHEN, SYDVKM. The CDR3 extends over 15 amino acids. CDR3 amino acids: CASRATGGSNSPLHF. The CDR3 DNA reads TGTGCCAGCAGGGCGACAGGCGGTTCTAATTCACCCCTCCACTTT.

This clone occurred once. The DNA is omitted, as the CDR3 cannot be located on it reliably, and the CDR3 follows TCRdb's listing. J is TRBJ1-2 and V is TRBV3-1 (or the pseudogene TRBV3-2); the table's D call TRBD1 went unverified against the DNA. Including both end residues, the CDR3 is 16 amino acids long. Germline CDR1 and CDR2: LGHDT and YNNKEL (reference sequence). The CDR3 here is CASSHRNRGLFFGYTF.

This clone was seen more than once but under ten times. The chain combines TRBV6-7 with TRBJ1-3; D unresolved. TRBV6-7 is given ORF status, its function remaining uncertain. Trimming took 7 bases from V and 3 from J, leaving 10 bases between them. The CDR3 totals 13 residues. The CDR3 region has the DNA TGTGCCAGCATATGGACGGATGGAAACACCATATATTTT. Translation: CASIWTDGNTIYF.

The V gene is TRBV6-5, the J gene TRBJ1-2; a weak D match, TRBD1 (6 bases). This CDR3 region has 14 residues. Germline-derived CDR1 and CDR2 are MNHEY and SVGAGI. Trimming cost V 0 bases and J 5 bases, with 10 bases left between them. The CDR3 sequence is CASSYSVRGYGYTF. The CDR3 coding sequence is TGTGCCAGCAGTTACTCTGTCAGGGGTTATGGCTACACCTTC.

This chain uses TRBV19 with TRBJ2-5, with TRBD2 identical over 13 bases. The CDR3 is 16 residues long. Germline values: CDR1 LNHDA, CDR2 SQIVND (reference sequence). The trim removed 6 bases at V and 4 bases at J, leaving 8 bases unmatched. The CDR3 sequence is CASSGLAGAGGETQYF. In nucleotides, the CDR3 is TGTGCCAGTAGCGGACTAGCGGGAGCGGGGGGAGAGACCCAGTACTTC.

The chain employs TRBV28 and TRBJ1-5, with 10 positions matching TRBD1. Germline V lookup: CDR1 MDHEN, CDR2 SYDVKM. This CDR3 has 18 amino acids. J gave up 3 bases and V 6 bases, and 14 bases lay outside the gene matches. CDR3 loop: CASSPTGTGVGNNQPQHF. As DNA, the CDR3 is TGTGCCAGCAGCCCCACCGGGACAGGGGTTGGAAACAATCAGCCCCAGCATTTT.

The rearrangement joins TRBV7-3 to TRBJ2-5, with TRBD2 matching over 11 bases. The CDR3 runs to 14 residues. V shed 5 bases and J 3 bases; nucleotides not matched to a gene: 2. CDR1 SGHTA and CDR2 FQGTGA come from the germline V gene. Here the CDR3 DNA reads TGTGCCAGCAGCAAACTAGCGGGAGAAGAGACCCAGTACTTC. Its protein product is CASSKLAGEETQYF.

The chain couples TRBV28 to TRBJ2-7; D remains ambiguous. This CDR3 is built from 14 residues. CDR1 MDHEN and CDR2 SYDVKM come from the germline V gene. V was cut by 0 bases and J by 2 bases, with 8 bases left in between. CDR3 sequence: CASSLWPGPYEQYF. CDR3 nucleotide sequence: TGTGCCAGCAGTTTATGGCCAGGACCCTACGAGCAGTACTTC.

With regard to this clone: The same CDR3 arises from other DNA sequences in this sample as well. V gene TRBV15 combines with J gene TRBJ2-3; D gene unclear. The CDR3 contains 15 residues. Trimming stripped 1 base from V and 0 bases from J, with 8 bases between. Germline loops: CDR1 LNHNV, CDR2 YYDKDF (reference sequence). CDR3 DNA sequence: TGTGCCACCAGCAGAGGCCCAGGTAGCACAGATACGCAGTATTTT. It translates to CATSRGPGSTDTQYF. Looking up the rest from reference TRBV15 and TRBJ2-3 gives the full variable domain: DAMVIQNPRYQVTQFGKPVTLSCSQTLNHNVMYWYQQKSSQAPKLLFHYYDKDFNNEADTPDNFQSRRPNTSFCFLDIRSPGLGDTAMYLCATSRGPGSTDTQYFGPGTRLTVL.

This clone occurred once. This chain uses TRBV11-3 with TRBJ1-1, with D tentatively TRBD1 (5 bases). The germline CDR1 and CDR2 sequences are SGHNT and YENEEA. This CDR3 comprises 15 residues. The V gene lost 4 bases and the J gene lost 4 bases, with 16 bases spanning the gap. This CDR3 is CASSSRSGRGTEAFF. DNA of the CDR3: TGTGCCAGCAGCTCAAGATCAGGGAGAGGCACTGAAGCTTTCTTT.